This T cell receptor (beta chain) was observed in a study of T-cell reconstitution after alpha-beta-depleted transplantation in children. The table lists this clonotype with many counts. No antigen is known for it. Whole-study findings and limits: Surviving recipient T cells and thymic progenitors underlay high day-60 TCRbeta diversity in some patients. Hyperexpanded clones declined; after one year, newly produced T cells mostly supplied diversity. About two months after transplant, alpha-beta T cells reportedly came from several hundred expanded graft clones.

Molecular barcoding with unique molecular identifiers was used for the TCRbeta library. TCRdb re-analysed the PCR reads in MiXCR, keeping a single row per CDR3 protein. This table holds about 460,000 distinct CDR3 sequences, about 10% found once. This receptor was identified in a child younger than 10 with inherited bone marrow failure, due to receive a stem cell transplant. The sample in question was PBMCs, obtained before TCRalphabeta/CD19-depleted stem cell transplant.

The CDR3 nucleotides are TGTGCCAGCAGTTCGGGGGGGGGACCCAAAAACATTCAGTACTTC. Residues: CASSSGGGPKNIQYF. The chain recombines TRBV28 with TRBJ2-4; 8 bases agree with TRBD2. CDR3 size: 15 residues. With V trimmed by 4 bases and J by 2 bases, 4 bases remained unmatched. CDR1 MDHEN and CDR2 SYDVKM come from the germline V gene. The variable domain in full, with the rest retrieved from reference TRBV28 and TRBJ2-4, is DVKVTQSSRYLVKRTGEKVFLECVQDMDHENMFWYRQDPGLGLRLIYFSYDVKMKEKGDIPEGYSVSREKKERFSLILESASTNQTSMYLCASSSGGGPKNIQYFGAGTRLSVL.